What follows describes a single TCR beta chain. What it binds is not known. The data were produced by immunoSEQ multiplex PCR, yet TCRdb's version contains in-frame clones alone and is incomplete. Seen here are under 100,000 clones, 85% to 95% observed once, and the top ten hold roughly 0.36%. The data stem from a study of graft-versus-host responses after intestinal transplantation. General study results and limits: Early after transplant, HvG declines were associated with peak levels of circulating GvH clones.

Trimming removed 4 bases from V and 4 bases from J; junction bases left unmatched: 17. This CDR3 spans 17 amino acids. Looked up from germline, CDR1 is SGDLS and CDR2 is YYNGEE. The chain uses TRBV9 and TRBJ2-7; 7 nucleotides line up with TRBD2. The receptor comes from a human donor who was the organ donor for an intestinal transplant. Source: unstimulated CD8+ T cells sorted from spleen or lymph node cells, taken before transplant. For the CDR3, the DNA is TGTGCCAGCAGCCCGGGCCCCCGGGAGGTCACGGAATACGAGCAGTACTTC. It translates to CASSPGPREVTEYEQYF.